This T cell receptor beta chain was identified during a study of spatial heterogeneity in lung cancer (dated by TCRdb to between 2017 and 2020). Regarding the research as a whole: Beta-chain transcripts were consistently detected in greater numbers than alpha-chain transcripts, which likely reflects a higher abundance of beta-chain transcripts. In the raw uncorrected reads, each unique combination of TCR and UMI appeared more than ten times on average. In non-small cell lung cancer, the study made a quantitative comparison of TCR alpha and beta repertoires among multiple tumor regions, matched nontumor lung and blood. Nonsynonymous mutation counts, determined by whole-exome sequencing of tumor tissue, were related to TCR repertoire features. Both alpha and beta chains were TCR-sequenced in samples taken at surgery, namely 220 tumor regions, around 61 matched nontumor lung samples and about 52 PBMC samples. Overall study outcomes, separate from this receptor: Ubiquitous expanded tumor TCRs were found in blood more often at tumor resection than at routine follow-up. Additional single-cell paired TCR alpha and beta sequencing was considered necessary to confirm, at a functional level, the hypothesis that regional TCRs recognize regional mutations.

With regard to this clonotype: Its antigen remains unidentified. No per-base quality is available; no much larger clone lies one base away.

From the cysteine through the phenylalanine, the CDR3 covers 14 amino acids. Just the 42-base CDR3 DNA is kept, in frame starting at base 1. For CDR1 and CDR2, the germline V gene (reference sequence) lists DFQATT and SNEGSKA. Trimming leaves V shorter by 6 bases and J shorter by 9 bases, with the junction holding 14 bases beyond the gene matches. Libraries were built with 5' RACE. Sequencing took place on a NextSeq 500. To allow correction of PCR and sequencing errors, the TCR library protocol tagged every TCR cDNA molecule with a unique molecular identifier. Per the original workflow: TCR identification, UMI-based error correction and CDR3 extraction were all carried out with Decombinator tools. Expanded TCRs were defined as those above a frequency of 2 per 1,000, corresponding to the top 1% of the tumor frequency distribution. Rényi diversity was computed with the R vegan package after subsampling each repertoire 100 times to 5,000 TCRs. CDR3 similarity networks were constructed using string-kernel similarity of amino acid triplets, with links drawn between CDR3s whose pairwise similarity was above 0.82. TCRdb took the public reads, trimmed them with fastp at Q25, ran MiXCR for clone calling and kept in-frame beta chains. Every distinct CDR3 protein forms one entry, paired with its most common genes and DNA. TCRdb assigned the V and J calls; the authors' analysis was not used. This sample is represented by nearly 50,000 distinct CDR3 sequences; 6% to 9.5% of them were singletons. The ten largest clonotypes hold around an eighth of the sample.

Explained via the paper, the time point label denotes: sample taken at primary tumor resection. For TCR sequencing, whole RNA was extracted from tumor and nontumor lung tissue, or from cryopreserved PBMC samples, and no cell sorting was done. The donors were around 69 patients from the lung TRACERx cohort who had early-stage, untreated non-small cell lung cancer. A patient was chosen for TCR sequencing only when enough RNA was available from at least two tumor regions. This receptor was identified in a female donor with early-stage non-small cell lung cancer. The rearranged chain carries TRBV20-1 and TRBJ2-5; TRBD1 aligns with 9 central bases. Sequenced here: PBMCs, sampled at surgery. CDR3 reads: CSARDRVATAAQYF. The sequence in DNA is TGCAGTGCAAGGGACAGGGTCGCTACTGCGGCCCAGTACTTC.